Each of the 11 T cell receptor beta chains below was sequenced from the same sample in a study of Graves' ophthalmopathy and Graves' hyperthyroidism. RNA transcripts were the template, and TCR beta CDR3 regions were amplified from them. Investigators did first-round RT-PCR with HTBI primers, then second-round multiplex PCR. TCRdb re-called the multiplex PCR reads through MiXCR, storing one row per CDR3 protein. The sample records approximately 1.2 million distinct CDR3 sequences, about two fifths being singletons. Input material: peripheral blood or thyroid tissue (not recorded which). These receptors all come from an adult man with Graves' hyperthyroidism.

The sample holds one count of this clonotype. The CDR3 does not end in the conserved phenylalanine or tryptophan, so this is likely a read error. It is unclear where the CDR3 begins or ends on the DNA, so no DNA is shown, and the CDR3 is as TCRdb lists it. The rearrangement links TRBV11-2 to TRBJ1-1. The CDR3 region is 11 residues in length, termini included. The germline V gene has CDR1 SGHAT and CDR2 FQNNGV. The CDR3 spells CASSLGGVASS.

This clonotype was observed many times. This chain uses TRBV5-1 with TRBJ1-5; TRBD1 might be the D (5 bases). Looked up from germline, CDR1 is SGHRS and CDR2 is YFSETQ. The length of the CDR3 is 15 residues. Trimming pared 4 bases from V and 5 bases from J, leaving 16 bases between. In nucleotides, the CDR3 is TGCGCCAGCAGCCGGGACGGGGTCGGGGATCAGCCCCAGCATTTT. This encodes CASSRDGVGDQPQHF.

V is TRBV29-1 and J is TRBJ2-5; D unclear. The ends were cut back, 1 base at V and 2 bases at J, with 5 bases in the middle. Germline V CDR1 and CDR2: SQVTM, ANQGSEA. The CDR3 consists of 12 residues. CDR3 in amino acids: CSVEGQQETQYF. The CDR3, as DNA: TGCAGCGTTGAAGGGCAGCAAGAGACCCAGTACTTC.

The J gene is TRBJ2-5, the V gene TRBV4-1, with unresolved D. V was clipped by 2 bases and J by 4 bases, with 17 bases between them. This CDR3 contains 16 residues. Germline CDR1 reads MGHRA; CDR2 reads YSYEKL. Here the CDR3 reads CASSQIHSPQGETQYF. The DNA for the CDR3 is TGCGCCAGCAGCCAAATCCACAGCCCCCAAGGAGAGACCCAGTACTTC.

This chain joins TRBV7-8 and TRBJ1-6; D is unresolved. Germline V gene sequence: CDR1 SGHVS, CDR2 FQNEAQ. CDR3 length: 13 residues. V dropped 11 bases and J dropped 4 bases, with 12 bases sitting between them. The CDR3 loop reads CAGNTEYNSPLHF. The DNA for the CDR3 is TGTGCCGGAAACACGGAGTATAATTCACCCCTCCACTTT.

The CDR3 protein is CATSRGGGYTF. In nucleotides, the CDR3 is TGTGCCACCAGCAGAGGAGGGGGCTACACCTTC. The chain couples TRBV15 to TRBJ1-2, with D unresolved. Looked up from germline, CDR1 is LNHNV and CDR2 is YYDKDF (reference sequence). V was shortened by 1 base and J by 8 bases, with 5 bases between the two germline ends. The CDR3 extends over 11 amino acids.

This clonotype appeared once. The chain has TRBV10-2 and TRBJ2-7; possibly TRBD2 for D (5 bases). Deletions cut 0 bases from V and 4 bases from J, with 7 bases between. Germline-derived CDR1 and CDR2 are WSHSY and SAAADI. The CDR3 loop spans 13 amino acids. CDR3: CASSESAGYEQYF. In nucleotides, the CDR3 is TGCGCCAGCAGTGAGTCGGCGGGTTACGAGCAGTACTTC.

Many counts were recorded for this clonotype. This chain connects TRBV24-1 to TRBJ2-5, with D perhaps TRBD1 (7 bases). The V gene's germline CDR1 is KGHDR and CDR2 SFDVKD. This CDR3 has 16 amino acids. Trimming took off 1 base at V and 4 bases at J, with 15 bases between the two ends. The CDR3 DNA is TGTGCCACCAGTGATTTAAGGGCAGGGGGGACAGAGACCCAGTACTTC. Amino acids: CATSDLRAGGTETQYF.

Worth noting for this clonotype: Being one base from a much bigger clone, this may be a read error. V usage is TRBV20-1 and J usage is TRBJ1-1; possibly TRBD1 for D (5 bases). The CDR3 consists of 15 residues. Germline CDR1 and CDR2: DFQATT and SNEGSKA (reference sequence). CDR3 protein: CSAPDRRQMNTEALF. As DNA, the CDR3 is TGCAGTGCCCCGGACCGCCGACAGATGAACACTGAAGCTTTATTT.

The chain uses TRBV7-6 and TRBJ1-4; TRBD1 might be the D (6 bases). In germline, CDR1 is SGHVS, CDR2 FNYEAQ. The CDR3 covers 16 residues. V was trimmed by 5 bases and J by 8 bases, leaving 21 bases between them. The CDR3 sequence is CASSPLSGGGAEKLFF. DNA of the CDR3: TGTGCCAGCAGCCCACTCTCCGGGGGGGGCGCCGAAAAACTGTTTTTT.

At least ten counts were recorded for this clonotype. This sequence joins TRBV10-3 and TRBJ1-5; D is unclear. This CDR3 region has 15 residues. Germline assignment: CDR1 ENHRY and CDR2 SYGVKD. The V gene lost 6 bases and the J gene lost 0 bases, with 12 bases spanning the gap. CDR3 sequence (DNA): TGTGCCATCAGCGCTTCGAGACATAGCAATCAGCCCCAGCATTTT. Translating gives CAISASRHSNQPQHF.